This T cell receptor (beta chain) was recovered during a study of PD-1 blockade in classical Hodgkin lymphoma. The V end lost 5 bases, the J end lost 0 bases, and 11 bases lay between the germline ends. The CDR3 extends over 15 amino acids. Germline-derived CDR1 and CDR2 are MNHEY and SMNVEV (reference sequence). Sequencing used immunoSEQ multiplex PCR; TCRdb keeps in-frame clones, though not all of them. The sample consists of more than 40,000 clones, roughly 86% of them appearing once. Each patient's relapse followed autologous stem cell transplantation, and brentuximab vedotin exposure varied. Best responses were complete response, partial response or progressive disease. Study-level findings and limits: Researchers reported that CD4+ TCR diversity, though not CD8+, rose significantly by C4D1. Patients newly diagnosed and complete responders had comparable baseline diversity. Reports indicated that newly diagnosed patients had lower baseline TCR diversity than healthy donors did.

As concerns this clone: Antigen: not known.

The chain carries TRBV27 and TRBJ2-1; D is possibly TRBD2 (5 bases). The specimen was peripheral blood mononuclear cells (PBMCs), collected at baseline. This TCR was recovered from a human donor with classical Hodgkin lymphoma. For the CDR3, the DNA is TGTGCCAGCAGTGTCACTAGTAGCTCCTACAATGAGCAGTTCTTC. Translated: CASSVTSSSYNEQFF.